This TCR beta chain was retrieved from a study of Graves' ophthalmopathy and Graves' hyperthyroidism. As for the study in general: The collection of peripheral blood took place at initial diagnosis, before any treatment.

About this clonotype: Its target is not known.

The CDR3 covers 12 residues. Trimming took 6 bases from V and 6 from J, leaving 8 bases between them. Germline values: CDR1 SNHLY, CDR2 FYNNEI. PBMCs were obtained from about 9.5 ml of fresh peripheral blood. Amplification of TCR beta CDR3 regions used RNA transcripts. Second-round multiplex PCR followed a first-round RT-PCR using HTBI primers. TCRdb recomputed calls from the multiplex PCR reads with MiXCR, one row per CDR3 protein. The sample contains about 740,000 distinct CDR3 sequences, about 44% of which appear only once. General study points: The model's ophthalmopathy progression predictions had more than 55% sensitivity and over 72% specificity.

This chain uses TRBV2 with TRBJ2-2; weak D call: TRBD1 (5 bases). The sequence derives from an adult man with Graves' ophthalmopathy. The specimen sequenced was peripheral blood. DNA for the CDR3: TGTGCCAGCAGGATGGGGCCCGGGGAGCTGTTTTTT. Encoded protein: CASRMGPGELFF. Full variable domain (missing parts from reference TRBV2 and TRBJ2-2): EPEVTQTPSHQVTQMGQEVILRCVPISNHLYFYWYRQILGQKVEFLVSFYNNEISEKSEIFDDQFSVERPDGSNFTLKIRSTKLEDSAMYFCASRMGPGELFFGEGSRLTVL.